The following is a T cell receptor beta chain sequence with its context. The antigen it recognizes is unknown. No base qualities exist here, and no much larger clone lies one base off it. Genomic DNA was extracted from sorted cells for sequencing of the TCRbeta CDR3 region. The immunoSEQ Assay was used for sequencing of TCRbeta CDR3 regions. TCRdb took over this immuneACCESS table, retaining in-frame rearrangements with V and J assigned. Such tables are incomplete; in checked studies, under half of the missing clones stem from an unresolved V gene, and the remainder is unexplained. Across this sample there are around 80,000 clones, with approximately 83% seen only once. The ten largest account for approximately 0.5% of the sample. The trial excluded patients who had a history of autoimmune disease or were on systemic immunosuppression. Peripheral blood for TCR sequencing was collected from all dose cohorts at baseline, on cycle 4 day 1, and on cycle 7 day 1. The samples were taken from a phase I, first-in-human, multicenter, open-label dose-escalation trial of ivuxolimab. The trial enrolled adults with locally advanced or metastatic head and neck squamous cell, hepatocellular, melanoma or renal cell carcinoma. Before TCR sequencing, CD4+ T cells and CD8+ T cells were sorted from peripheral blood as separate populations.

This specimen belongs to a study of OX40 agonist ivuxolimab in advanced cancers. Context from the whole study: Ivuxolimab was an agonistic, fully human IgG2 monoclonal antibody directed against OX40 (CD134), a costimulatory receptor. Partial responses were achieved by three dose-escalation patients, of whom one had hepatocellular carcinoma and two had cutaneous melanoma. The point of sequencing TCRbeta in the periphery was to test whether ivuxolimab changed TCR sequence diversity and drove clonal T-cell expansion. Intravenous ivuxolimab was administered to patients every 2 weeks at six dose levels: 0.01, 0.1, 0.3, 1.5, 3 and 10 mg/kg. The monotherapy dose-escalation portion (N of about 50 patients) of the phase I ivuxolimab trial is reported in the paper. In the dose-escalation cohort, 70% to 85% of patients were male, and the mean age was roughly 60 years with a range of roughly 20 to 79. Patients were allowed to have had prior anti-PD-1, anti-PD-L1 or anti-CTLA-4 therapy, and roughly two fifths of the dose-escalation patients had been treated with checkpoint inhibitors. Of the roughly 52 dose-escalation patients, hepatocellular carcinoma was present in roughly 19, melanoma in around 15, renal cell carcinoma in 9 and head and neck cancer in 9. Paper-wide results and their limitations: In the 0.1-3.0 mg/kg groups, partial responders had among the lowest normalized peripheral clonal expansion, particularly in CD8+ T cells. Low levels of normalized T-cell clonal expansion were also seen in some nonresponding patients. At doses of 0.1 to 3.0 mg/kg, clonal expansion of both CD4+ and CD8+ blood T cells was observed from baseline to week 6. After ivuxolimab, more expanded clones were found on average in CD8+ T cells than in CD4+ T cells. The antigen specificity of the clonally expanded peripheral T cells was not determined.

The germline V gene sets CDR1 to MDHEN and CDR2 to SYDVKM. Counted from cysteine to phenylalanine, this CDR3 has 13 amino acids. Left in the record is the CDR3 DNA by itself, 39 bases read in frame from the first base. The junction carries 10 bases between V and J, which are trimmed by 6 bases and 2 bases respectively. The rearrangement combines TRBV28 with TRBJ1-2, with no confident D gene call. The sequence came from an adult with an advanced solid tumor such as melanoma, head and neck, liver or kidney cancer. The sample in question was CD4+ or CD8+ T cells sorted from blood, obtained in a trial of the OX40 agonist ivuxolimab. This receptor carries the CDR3 CASRVSLNYGYTF. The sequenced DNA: TGTGCCAGCAGAGTGTCCCTCAACTATGGCTACACCTTC.